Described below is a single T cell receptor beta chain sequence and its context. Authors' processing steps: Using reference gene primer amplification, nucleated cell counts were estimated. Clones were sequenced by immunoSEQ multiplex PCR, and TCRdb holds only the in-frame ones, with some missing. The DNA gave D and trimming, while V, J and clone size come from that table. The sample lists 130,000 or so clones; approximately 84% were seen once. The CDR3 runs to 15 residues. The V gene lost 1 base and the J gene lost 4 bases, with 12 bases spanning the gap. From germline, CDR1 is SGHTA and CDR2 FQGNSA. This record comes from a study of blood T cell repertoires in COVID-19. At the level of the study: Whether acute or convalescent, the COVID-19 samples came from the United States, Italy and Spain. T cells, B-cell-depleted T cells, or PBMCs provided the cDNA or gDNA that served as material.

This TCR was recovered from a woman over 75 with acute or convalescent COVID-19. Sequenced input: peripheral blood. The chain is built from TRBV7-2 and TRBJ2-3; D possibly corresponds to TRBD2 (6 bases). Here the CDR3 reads CASSLDPRLADTQYF. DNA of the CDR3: TGTGCCAGCAGCTTAGACCCTCGACTAGCAGATACGCAGTATTTT.